These 18 T cell receptor beta chains were sequenced from one sample in a study of long-term antiretroviral therapy in people with HIV. They ran version v3.0 of the immunoSEQ assay at survey level. The protocol was immunoSEQ multiplex PCR, while the TCRdb copy is restricted to in-frame clones and leaves out a portion. This table has about 20,000 clones, 76% appearing once. The source material was unsorted PBMCs, sampled 2.5 years before starting antiretroviral therapy. These receptors originate from a woman in her 50s with HIV.

The table lists this clone with a count of one. CDR3 sequence: CASSWLWEVRETQYF. In nucleotides, the CDR3 is TGTGCCAGCAGCTGGCTTTGGGAGGTTCGAGAGACCCAGTACTTC. The rearrangement uses TRBV7-2 and TRBJ2-5, with a tentative D call TRBD2 (6 bases). The CDR3 extends over 15 amino acids. Deletions cut 4 bases from V and 4 bases from J, with 16 bases between. Germline CDR1 reads SGHTA; CDR2 reads FQGNSA.

A remark on this clone: Compared with germline, one end of the junction differs, possibly owing to a read error. The chain employs TRBV2 and TRBJ2-2; D may be TRBD1 (6 bases). This CDR3 has 15 residues. Per the germline V gene, CDR1 is SNHLY and CDR2 is FYNNEI. CDR3: CASSGILRDTGELFF. The CDR3 DNA follows: TGTGCCAGCAGTGGGATCCTCAGGGACACCGGGGAGTTGTTTTTT.

As to this clone: The junction differs from germline at one of its ends, possibly a read error. J is TRBJ2-4 and V is TRBV7-9; tentatively, D is TRBD1 or TRBD2 (5 bases each). This CDR3 spans 12 amino acids. Germline V gene sequence: CDR1 SEHNR, CDR2 FQNEAQ (reference sequence). The CDR3 loop is CASSPGGGRGDF. The CDR3 bases are TGTGCCAGCAGCCCTGGTGGGGGTCGTGGGGACTTC. The entire variable domain, with the rest obtained from reference TRBV7-9 and TRBJ2-4, is as follows: DTGVSQNPRHKITKRGQNVTFRCDPISEHNRLYWYRQTLGQGPEFLTYFQNEAQLEKSRLLSDRFSAERPKGSFSTLEIQRTEQGDSAMYLCASSPGGGRGDFGAGTRLSVL.

The gene calls are TRBV3-1 (or the pseudogene TRBV3-2) and TRBJ2-5; D gene uncertain. CDR3 length: 9 residues. V was trimmed by 8 bases and J by 4 bases, leaving 2 bases between them. CDR1 is LGHDT and CDR2 is YNNKEL in the germline V gene (reference sequence). CDR3: CASGETQYF. The CDR3 DNA reads TGTGCCAGCGGAGAGACCCAGTACTTC.

V usage is TRBV4-1 and J usage is TRBJ1-1; D is perhaps TRBD1 (5 bases). The germline V gene encodes CDR1 MGHRA and CDR2 YSYEKL. The CDR3 runs 15 residues. Trimming removed 2 bases from V and 0 bases from J, with 10 bases in between. CDR3 loop: CASSQLGVMNTEAFF. The CDR3 region has the DNA TGCGCCAGCAGCCAACTAGGGGTTATGAACACTGAAGCTTTCTTT.

The chain joins TRBV28 to TRBJ2-7; the D gene is possibly TRBD2 (6 bases). V was trimmed by 5 bases and J by 1 base, leaving 18 bases between them. Germline CDR1 and CDR2: MDHEN and SYDVKM. This CDR3 has 16 amino acids. The CDR3 coding sequence is TGTGCCAGCAGTCCACCCCCCTACGGGGGTTCCTACGAGCAGTACTTC. Its protein is CASSPPPYGGSYEQYF.

The chain employs TRBV2 and TRBJ1-2, with a possible D match to TRBD1 (6 bases). The germline V gene has CDR1 SNHLY and CDR2 FYNNEI. The CDR3 is 13 amino acids. V lost 6 bases to trimming and J lost 6 bases, with 14 bases between them. CDR3 nucleotides: TGTGCCAGCAGGCTAGGGGGTAAGGATGGCTACACCTTC. The encoded protein is CASRLGGKDGYTF.

The chain is built from TRBV11-2 and TRBJ1-6; 8 bases agree with TRBD1. Germline V gene sequence: CDR1 SGHAT, CDR2 FQNNGV. CDR3 length: 17 residues. V lost 5 bases to trimming and J lost 9 bases; unmatched junction nucleotides: 15. The CDR3 bases are TGTGCCAGCAGCCCCCAGGGGCAGGGGGCATCTCCTTCACCCCTCCACTTT. It is translated as CASSPQGQGASPSPLHF.

The V gene is TRBV5-6, the J gene TRBJ2-7; maybe TRBD1 (5 bases). Trimming left V 4 bases short and J 1 base short, with 9 bases between. The germline V gene has CDR1 SGHDT and CDR2 YYEEEE. This CDR3 comprises 13 residues. CDR3 in DNA: TGTGCCAGCAGCACAGGTGGGTCCTACGAGCAGTACGTC. This codes for CASSTGGSYEQYV.

The chain combines TRBV11-2 with TRBJ1-2, with D perhaps TRBD1 (5 bases). V was pared by 5 bases and J by 3 bases, with 7 bases between. The CDR3 contains 12 residues. Germline CDR1 is SGHAT and CDR2 is FQNNGV. The CDR3 sequence is CASSQQDYGYTF. The DNA of the CDR3 is TGTGCCAGCAGCCAACAGGACTATGGCTACACCTTC.

The rearrangement joins TRBV30 to TRBJ2-2; possible D gene TRBD2, 6 bases. The germline V and J ends were trimmed by 8 bases and 1 base, with 17 bases remaining between them. Germline values: CDR1 GTSNPN, CDR2 SVGIG (reference sequence). The CDR3 spans 15 residues. CDR3 in amino acids: CAGVQGLRNTGELFF. As DNA, the CDR3 is TGTGCCGGGGTCCAGGGACTTAGGAACACCGGGGAGCTGTTTTTT.

The V call is TRBV11-2, the J call TRBJ2-5; a possible D gene is TRBD1 (6 bases). CDR1 and CDR2 (germline): SGHAT, FQNNGV. Trimming stripped 4 bases from V and 5 bases from J, with 11 bases between. CDR3 size: 13 residues. The DNA of the CDR3 is TGTGCCAGCAGCTCAACAGGGTCGGAGACCCAGTACTTC. It translates to CASSSTGSETQYF.

This chain links TRBV5-6 with TRBJ1-2, with TRBD1 identical over 8 bases. The CDR3 sequence is 13 residues long. V lost 4 bases and J lost 2; bases outside the gene matches: 1. Germline V CDR1 and CDR2: SGHDT, YYEEEE. This CDR3 is CASSRQGNYGYTF. The CDR3 DNA reads TGTGCCAGCAGCCGACAGGGGAACTATGGCTACACCTTC.

The chain combines TRBV6-5 with TRBJ1-2; TRBD1 agrees at 7 bases. The CDR3 loop spans 13 amino acids. The J segment lost 2 bases and the V segment lost 6 bases, leaving 3 bases of the junction unmatched. Germline V lookup: CDR1 MNHEY, CDR2 SVGAGI. The CDR3 loop reads CASSPRGNYGYTF. In nucleotides, the CDR3 is TGTGCCAGCAGCCCCAGGGGGAACTATGGCTACACCTTC.

The chain uses TRBV5-1 and TRBJ2-2; D gene ambiguous. CDR3 size: 15 residues. The V gene's germline CDR1 is SGHRS and CDR2 YFSETQ. Trimming stripped 5 bases from V and 2 bases from J, with 13 bases between. In DNA, the CDR3 is TGCGCCAGCAGTCCCAGGACGGGTAACACCGGGGAGCTGTTTTTT. Translated, it gives CASSPRTGNTGELFF.

The J gene is TRBJ2-7, the V gene TRBV27, with 10 positions matching TRBD2. V shed 4 bases and J 0 bases; nucleotides not matched to a gene: 3. The CDR3 has 15 amino acids. Looked up from germline, CDR1 is MNHEY and CDR2 is SMNVEV (reference sequence). CDR3 bases: TGTGCCAGCAGTTACGGACTAGCGGACTCCTACGAGCAGTACGTC. Protein product: CASSYGLADSYEQYV.

This chain uses TRBV5-6 with TRBJ1-1, with D possibly being TRBD1 (5 bases). The length of the CDR3 is 13 residues. V dropped 7 bases and J dropped 11 bases, with 21 bases sitting between them. Germline lookup yields CDR1 SGHDT and CDR2 YYEEEE. The CDR3 sequence: CASSLFTQGDAFF. The CDR3, as DNA: TGTGCCAGCTCGTTGTTTACGCAGGGTGACGCTTTCTTT.

The chain uses TRBV2 and TRBJ2-7; D unresolved. Germline V gives CDR1 SNHLY, CDR2 FYNNEI. With 4 bases removed from V and 4 bases from J, the gap between germline ends came to 14 bases. The length of the CDR3 is 14 residues. The CDR3 region has the DNA TGTGCCAGCAGTGGCCACCCCCCGCGATACGAGCAGTACTTC. It encodes CASSGHPPRYEQYF.